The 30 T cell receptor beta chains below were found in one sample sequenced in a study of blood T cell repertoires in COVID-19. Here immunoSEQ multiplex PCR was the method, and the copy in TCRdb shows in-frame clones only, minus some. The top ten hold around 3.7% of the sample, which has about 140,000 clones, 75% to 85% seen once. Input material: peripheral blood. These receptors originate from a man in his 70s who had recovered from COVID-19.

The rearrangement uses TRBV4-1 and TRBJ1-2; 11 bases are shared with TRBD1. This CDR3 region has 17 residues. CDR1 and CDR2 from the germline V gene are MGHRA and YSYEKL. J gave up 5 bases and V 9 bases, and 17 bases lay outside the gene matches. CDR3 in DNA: TGCGCCAGTGAAAAAGGACAGGGGGCGAAGTCAGGTTATGGCTACACCTTC. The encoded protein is CASEKGQGAKSGYGYTF.

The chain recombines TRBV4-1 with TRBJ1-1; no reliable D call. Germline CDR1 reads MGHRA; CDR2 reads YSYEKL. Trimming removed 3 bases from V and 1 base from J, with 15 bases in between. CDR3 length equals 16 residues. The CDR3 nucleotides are TGCGCCAGCAGCCACCGGGATGGCAGGCAGAACACTGAAGCTTTCTTT. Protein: CASSHRDGRQNTEAFF.

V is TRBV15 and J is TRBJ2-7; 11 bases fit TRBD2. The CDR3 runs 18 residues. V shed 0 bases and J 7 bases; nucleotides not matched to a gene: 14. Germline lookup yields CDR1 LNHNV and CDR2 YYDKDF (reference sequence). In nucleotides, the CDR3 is TGTGCCACCAGCAGAGATTGGTGGGGACTAGCGGCGTCTGAGGAGCAGTACTTC. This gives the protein CATSRDWWGLAASEEQYF. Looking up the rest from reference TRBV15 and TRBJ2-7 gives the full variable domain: DAMVIQNPRYQVTQFGKPVTLSCSQTLNHNVMYWYQQKSSQAPKLLFHYYDKDFNNEADTPDNFQSRRPNTSFCFLDIRSPGLGDTAMYLCATSRDWWGLAASEEQYFGPGTRLTVT.

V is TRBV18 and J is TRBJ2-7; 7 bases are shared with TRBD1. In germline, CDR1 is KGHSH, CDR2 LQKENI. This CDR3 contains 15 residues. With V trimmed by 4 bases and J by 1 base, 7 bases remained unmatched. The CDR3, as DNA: TGTGCCAGCTCACTCCGGACAGGCCGGTCCTACGAGCAGTACTTC. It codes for CASSLRTGRSYEQYF. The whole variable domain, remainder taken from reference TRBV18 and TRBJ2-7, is NAGVMQNPRHLVRRRGQEARLRCSPMKGHSHVYWYRQLPEEGLKFMVYLQKENIIDESGMPKERFSAEFPKEGPSILRIQQVVRGDSAAYFCASSLRTGRSYEQYFGPGTRLTVT.

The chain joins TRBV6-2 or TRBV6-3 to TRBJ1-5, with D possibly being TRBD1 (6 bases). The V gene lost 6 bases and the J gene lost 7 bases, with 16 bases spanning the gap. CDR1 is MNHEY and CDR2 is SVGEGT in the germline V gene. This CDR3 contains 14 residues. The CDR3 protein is CASSEQGGVQPQHF. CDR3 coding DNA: TGTGCCAGCAGCGAACAGGGCGGCGTGCAGCCCCAGCATTTT.

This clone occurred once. The CDR3 DNA follows: TGTGCCAGCAGTTTATCCGGGGGAGTCTCCTACGAGCAGTACTTC. As protein: CASSLSGGVSYEQYF. The chain recombines TRBV27 with TRBJ2-7, with D tentatively TRBD2 (6 bases). Germline lookup yields CDR1 MNHEY and CDR2 SMNVEV (reference sequence). This CDR3 spans 15 amino acids. The V gene lost 0 bases and the J gene lost 0 bases, with 9 bases spanning the gap.

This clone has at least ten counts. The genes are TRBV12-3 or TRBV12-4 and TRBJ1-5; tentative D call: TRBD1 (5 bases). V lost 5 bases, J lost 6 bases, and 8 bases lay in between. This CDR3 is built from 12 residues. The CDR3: CASSAGLQPQHF. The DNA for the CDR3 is TGTGCCAGCAGTGCAGGGCTTCAGCCCCAGCATTTT.

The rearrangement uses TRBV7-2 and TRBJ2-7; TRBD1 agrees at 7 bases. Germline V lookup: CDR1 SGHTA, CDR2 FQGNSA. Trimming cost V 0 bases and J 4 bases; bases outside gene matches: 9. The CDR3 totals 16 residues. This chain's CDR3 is CASSLAAPGGQYEQYF. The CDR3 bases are TGTGCCAGCAGCTTAGCGGCCCCAGGGGGTCAGTACGAGCAGTACTTC.

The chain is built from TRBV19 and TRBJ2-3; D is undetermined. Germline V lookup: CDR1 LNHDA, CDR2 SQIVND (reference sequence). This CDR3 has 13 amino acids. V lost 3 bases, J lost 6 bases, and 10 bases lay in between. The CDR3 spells CASSIDFWDTQYF. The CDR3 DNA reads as TGTGCCAGTAGTATCGACTTTTGGGATACGCAGTATTTT.

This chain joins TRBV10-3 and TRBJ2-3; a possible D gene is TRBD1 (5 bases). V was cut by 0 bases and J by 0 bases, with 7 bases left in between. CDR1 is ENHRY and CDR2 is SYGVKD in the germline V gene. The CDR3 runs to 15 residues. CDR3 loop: CAISESAGSTDTQYF. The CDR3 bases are TGTGCCATCAGTGAGTCGGCAGGGAGCACAGATACGCAGTATTTT.

The CDR3 coding sequence is TGCGCCAGCAGCTTGTTAGGGGATCAGCCCCAGCATTTT. It encodes CASSLLGDQPQHF. The genes are TRBV5-1 and TRBJ1-5; perhaps TRBD1 as D (5 bases). This CDR3 region has 13 residues. Germline V lookup: CDR1 SGHRS, CDR2 YFSETQ. Trimming stripped 1 base from V and 5 bases from J, with 7 bases between.

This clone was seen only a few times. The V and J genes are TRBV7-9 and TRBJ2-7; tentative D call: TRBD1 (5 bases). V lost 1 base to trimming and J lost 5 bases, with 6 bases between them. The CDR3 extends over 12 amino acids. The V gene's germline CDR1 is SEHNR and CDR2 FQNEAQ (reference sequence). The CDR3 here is CASSLVRDEQYF. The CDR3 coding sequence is TGTGCCAGCAGCTTAGTCAGGGACGAGCAGTACTTC.

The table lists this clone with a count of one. The CDR3 nucleotides read TGTGCCACCAGCAGGGCTACTAGCGCAGATACGCAGTATTTT. Amino acids: CATSRATSADTQYF. V usage is TRBV15 and J usage is TRBJ2-3; TRBD2 aligns across 7 bases. CDR3 length equals 14 residues. Germline CDR1 is LNHNV and CDR2 is YYDKDF (reference sequence). V lost 3 bases and J lost 4; bases outside the gene matches: 4.

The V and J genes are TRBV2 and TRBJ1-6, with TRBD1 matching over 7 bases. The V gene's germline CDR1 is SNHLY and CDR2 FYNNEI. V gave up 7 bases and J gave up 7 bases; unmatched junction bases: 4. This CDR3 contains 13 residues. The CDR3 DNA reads TGTGCCAGCATACAGGGGTGGAATTCACCCCTCCACTTT. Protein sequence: CASIQGWNSPLHF.

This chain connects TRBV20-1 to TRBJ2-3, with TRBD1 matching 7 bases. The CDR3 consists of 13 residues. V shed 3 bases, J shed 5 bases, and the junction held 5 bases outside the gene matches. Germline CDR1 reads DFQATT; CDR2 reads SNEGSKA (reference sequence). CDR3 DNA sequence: TGCAGTGCTAGTGAGGGGGCCGGAGATACGCAGTATTTT. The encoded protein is CSASEGAGDTQYF.

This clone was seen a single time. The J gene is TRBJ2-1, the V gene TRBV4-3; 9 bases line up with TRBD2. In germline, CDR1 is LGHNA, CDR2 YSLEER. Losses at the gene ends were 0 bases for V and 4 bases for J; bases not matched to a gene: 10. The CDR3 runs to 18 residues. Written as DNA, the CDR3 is TGCGCCAGCAGCCAAGATTTAGCGGGAGTGTCTCTTTACAATGAGCAGTTCTTC. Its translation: CASSQDLAGVSLYNEQFF.

CDR3 sequence (DNA): TGTGCCAGCTCGCCTATCAATGAGCAGTTCTTC. Its protein product is CASSPINEQFF. The chain carries TRBV18 and TRBJ2-1; D unclear. Looked up from germline, CDR1 is KGHSH and CDR2 is LQKENI. The CDR3 runs to 11 residues. V was shortened by 6 bases and J by 6 bases, with 6 bases between the two germline ends.

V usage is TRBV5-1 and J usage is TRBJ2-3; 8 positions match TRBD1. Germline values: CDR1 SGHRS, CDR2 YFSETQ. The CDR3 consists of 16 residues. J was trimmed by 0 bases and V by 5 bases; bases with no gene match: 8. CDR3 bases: TGCGCCAGCAGACCAGGGACAGGCTCTAGCACAGATACGCAGTATTTT. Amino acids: CASRPGTGSSTDTQYF.

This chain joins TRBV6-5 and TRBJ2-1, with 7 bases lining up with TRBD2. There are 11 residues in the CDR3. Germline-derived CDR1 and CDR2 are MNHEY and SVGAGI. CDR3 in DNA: TGTGGGGCGGGAGAAAAGGGTGAGCAGTTCTTC. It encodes CGAGEKGEQFF.

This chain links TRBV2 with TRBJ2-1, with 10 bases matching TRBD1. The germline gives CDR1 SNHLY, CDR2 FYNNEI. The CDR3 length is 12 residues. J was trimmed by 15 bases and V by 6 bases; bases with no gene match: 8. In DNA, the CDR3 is TGTGCCAGCAGCGAAACCCGGGACAGGGGGTTCTTC. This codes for CASSETRDRGFF. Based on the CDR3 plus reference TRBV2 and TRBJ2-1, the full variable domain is EPEVTQTPSHQVTQMGQEVILRCVPISNHLYFYWYRQILGQKVEFLVSFYNNEISEKSEIFDDQFSVERPDGSNFTLKIRSTKLEDSAMYFCASSETRDRGFFGPGTRLTVL.

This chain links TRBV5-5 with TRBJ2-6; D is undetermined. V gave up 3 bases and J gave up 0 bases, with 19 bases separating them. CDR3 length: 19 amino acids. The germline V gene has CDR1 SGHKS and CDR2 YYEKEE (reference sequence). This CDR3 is CASSSLTAQHHSGANVLTF. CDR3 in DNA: TGTGCCAGCAGCTCCCTTACAGCCCAACATCACTCTGGGGCCAACGTCCTGACTTTC.

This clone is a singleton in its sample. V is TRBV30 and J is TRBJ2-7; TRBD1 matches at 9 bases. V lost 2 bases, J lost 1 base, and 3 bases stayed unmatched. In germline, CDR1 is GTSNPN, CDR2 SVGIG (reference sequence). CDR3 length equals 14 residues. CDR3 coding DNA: TGTGCCTGGAGTCGACAGGGGGTTTCCTACGAGCAGTACTTC. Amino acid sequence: CAWSRQGVSYEQYF.

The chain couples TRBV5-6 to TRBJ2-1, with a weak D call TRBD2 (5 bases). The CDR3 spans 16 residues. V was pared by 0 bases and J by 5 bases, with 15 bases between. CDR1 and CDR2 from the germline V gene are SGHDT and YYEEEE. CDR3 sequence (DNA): TGTGCCAGCAGCTTGGTAGACCTAGCCCGGGACAATGAGCAGTTCTTC. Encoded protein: CASSLVDLARDNEQFF.

In nucleotides, the CDR3 is TGTGCCAGCAGTTTTTTAGCGGGAGATTTCGATGAGCAGTTCTTC. It codes for CASSFLAGDFDEQFF. The rearrangement joins TRBV27 to TRBJ2-1; 9 bases line up with TRBD2. With 3 bases clipped from V and 8 bases from J, the junction kept 8 bases outside the gene matches. Germline CDR1 is MNHEY and CDR2 is SMNVEV (reference sequence). CDR3 length equals 15 residues.

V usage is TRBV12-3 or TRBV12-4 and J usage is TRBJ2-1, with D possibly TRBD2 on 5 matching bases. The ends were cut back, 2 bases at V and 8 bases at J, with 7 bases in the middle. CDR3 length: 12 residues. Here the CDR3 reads CASSLLEDEQFF. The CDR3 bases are TGTGCCAGCAGTTTATTGGAGGATGAGCAGTTCTTC.

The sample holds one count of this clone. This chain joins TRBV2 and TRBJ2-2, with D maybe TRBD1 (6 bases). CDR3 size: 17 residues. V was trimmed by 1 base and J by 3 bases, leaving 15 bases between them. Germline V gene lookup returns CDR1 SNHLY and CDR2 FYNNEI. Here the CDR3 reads CASSEGWGTQHTGELFF. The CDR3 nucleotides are TGTGCCAGCAGTGAAGGGTGGGGGACACAGCACACCGGGGAGCTGTTTTTT.

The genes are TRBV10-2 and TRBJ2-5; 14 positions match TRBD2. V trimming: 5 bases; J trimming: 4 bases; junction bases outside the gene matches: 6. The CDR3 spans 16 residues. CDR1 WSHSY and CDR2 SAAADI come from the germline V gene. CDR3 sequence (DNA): TGCGCCAGCAGTCCTGGGACTAGCGGGAGTGTAGAGACCCAGTACTTC. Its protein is CASSPGTSGSVETQYF.

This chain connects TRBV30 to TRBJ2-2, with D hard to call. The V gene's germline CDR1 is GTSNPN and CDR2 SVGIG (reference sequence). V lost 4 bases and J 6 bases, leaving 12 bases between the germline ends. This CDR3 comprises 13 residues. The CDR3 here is CAWTVTESGELFF. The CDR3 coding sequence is TGTGCCTGGACCGTAACGGAGTCCGGGGAGCTGTTTTTT.

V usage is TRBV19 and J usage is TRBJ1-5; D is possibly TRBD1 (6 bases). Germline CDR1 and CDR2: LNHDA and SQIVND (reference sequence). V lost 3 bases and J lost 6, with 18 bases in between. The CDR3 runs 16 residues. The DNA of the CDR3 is TGTGCCAGTAGTATTGGGTCAGGGGTGGCCAGTCAGCCCCAGCATTTT. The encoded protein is CASSIGSGVASQPQHF.

The CDR3 sequence is CASSDSNRAGELFF. The CDR3 DNA follows: TGTGCCAGCAGTGACTCGAACAGGGCCGGGGAGCTGTTTTTT. The rearrangement uses TRBV6-4 and TRBJ2-2; possible D gene TRBD1, 6 bases. V gave up 0 bases and J gave up 6 bases, with 8 bases separating them. Germline V gene sequence: CDR1 MRHNA, CDR2 SNTAGT. This CDR3 spans 14 amino acids.